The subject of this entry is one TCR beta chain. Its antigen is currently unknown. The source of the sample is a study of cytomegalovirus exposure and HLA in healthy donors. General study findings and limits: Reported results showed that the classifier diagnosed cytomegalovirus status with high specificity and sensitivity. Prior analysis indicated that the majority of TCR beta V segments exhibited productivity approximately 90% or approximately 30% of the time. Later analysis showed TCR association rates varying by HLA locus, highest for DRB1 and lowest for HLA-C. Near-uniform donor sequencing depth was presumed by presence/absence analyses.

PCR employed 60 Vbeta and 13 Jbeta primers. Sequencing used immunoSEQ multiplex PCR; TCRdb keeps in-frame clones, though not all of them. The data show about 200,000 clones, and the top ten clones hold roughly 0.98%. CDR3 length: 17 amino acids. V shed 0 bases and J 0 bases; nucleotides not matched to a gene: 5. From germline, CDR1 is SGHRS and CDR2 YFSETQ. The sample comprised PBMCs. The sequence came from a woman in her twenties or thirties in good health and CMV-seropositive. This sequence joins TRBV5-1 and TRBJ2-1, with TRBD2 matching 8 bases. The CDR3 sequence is CASSLGAGARSYNEQFF. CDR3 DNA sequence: TGCGCCAGCAGCTTGGGAGCGGGAGCCCGCTCCTACAATGAGCAGTTCTTC.